This record concerns one T cell receptor beta chain sequence. Its antigen is unknown. Trimming took off 7 bases at V and 0 bases at J, with 12 bases between the two ends. This CDR3 region has 15 residues. In germline, CDR1 is MNHNY, CDR2 SVGAGI (reference sequence). This sample was taken from a study of cytotoxic CD8 clonotypes in ibrutinib-treated CLL. General study points: Sampling time points were not equivalent between sustained-remission and progressing patients. Pretreatment clonality was elevated relative to age-matched healthy donors and paralleled circulating CD8+ T-cell counts. Baseline levels were approached again at progression, after clonality had risen at ibrutinib response. Treatment saw public clonotypes, which were uncommon, either contract or stay stable.

Sequencing used immunoSEQ multiplex PCR; TCRdb keeps in-frame clones, though not all of them. Among fewer than 90,000 clones, 85% to 90% were seen once, and the ten largest hold around 5%. The receptor comes from a human donor with chronic lymphocytic leukemia. The sequenced sample was PBMCs, obtained before ibrutinib treatment. V and J are TRBV6-6 and TRBJ2-2; the D is unclear. The CDR3 sequence is CASIGSNTNTGELFF. CDR3 DNA sequence: TGTGCCAGCATCGGTAGCAACACGAACACCGGGGAGCTGTTTTTT.